This T cell receptor beta chain derives from a study of technical replicates of blood from several donors. Only one count was recorded for this clone. Produced via immunoSEQ multiplex PCR; TCRdb's table is partial and in-frame only. The table lists roughly 79,000 clones, roughly 95% of them singletons. The clonotype comes from a human donor in good health. Sequencing was performed on T cells isolated from PBMCs.

The CDR3 spells CASSPRGGGLPGTYEQYF. The DNA for the CDR3 is TGTGCCAGCAGCCCCAGAGGGGGGGGCCTCCCGGGGACCTACGAGCAGTACTTC. J is TRBJ2-7 and V is TRBV9; D is perhaps TRBD2 (7 bases). From germline, CDR1 is SGDLS and CDR2 YYNGEE. This CDR3 region has 18 residues. Trimming took 4 bases from V and 2 from J, leaving 25 bases between them.